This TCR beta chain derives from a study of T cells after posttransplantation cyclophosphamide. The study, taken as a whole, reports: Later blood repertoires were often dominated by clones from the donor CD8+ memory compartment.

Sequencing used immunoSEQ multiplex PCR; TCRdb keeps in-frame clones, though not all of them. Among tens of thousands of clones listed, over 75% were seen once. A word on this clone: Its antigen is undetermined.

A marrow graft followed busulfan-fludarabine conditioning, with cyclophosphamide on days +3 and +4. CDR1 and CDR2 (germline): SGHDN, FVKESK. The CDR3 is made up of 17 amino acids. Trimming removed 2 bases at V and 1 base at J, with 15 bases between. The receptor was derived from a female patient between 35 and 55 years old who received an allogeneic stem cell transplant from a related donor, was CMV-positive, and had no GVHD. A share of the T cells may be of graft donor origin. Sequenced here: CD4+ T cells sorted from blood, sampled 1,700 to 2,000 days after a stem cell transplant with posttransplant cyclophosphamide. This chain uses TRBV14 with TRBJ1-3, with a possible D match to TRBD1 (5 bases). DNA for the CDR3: TGTGCCAGCAGCCAACTCGTCGCAGGGCGGTCTGGAAACACCATATATTTT. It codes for CASSQLVAGRSGNTIYF.